The source of this T cell receptor (beta chain) is a study of post-analysis software for immune sequencing data. The library was made from cDNA and included unique molecular identifiers. TCRdb fed the PCR reads into MiXCR, producing one record per CDR3 protein. The table includes roughly 700,000 distinct CDR3 sequences, 25% to 30% detected once. Whole-study results and caveats: Controls significantly exceeded multiple sclerosis patients in normalized Chao1 diversity. With TRBV5-6, TRBV5-1 and TRBV20-1 included, about five TRBV segments were more frequent in patients than in controls.

The ends were cut back, 6 bases at V and 5 bases at J, with 15 bases in the middle. Germline values: CDR1 SEHNR, CDR2 FQNEAQ (reference sequence). This CDR3 comprises 14 residues. A note on this clonotype: No antigen is known for it.

The TCR originated in a girl aged 5-17 years with multiple sclerosis. The chain recombines TRBV7-9 with TRBJ2-3; D possibly corresponds to TRBD1 (5 bases). The material sequenced was blood. CDR3 protein: CASRAGITGDTQYF. CDR3 DNA: TGTGCCAGCAGGGCAGGGATCACGGGAGATACGCAGTATTTT.